The next 4 T cell receptor beta chains were all read from a single sample in a study of blood T cell repertoires in COVID-19. The protocol was immunoSEQ multiplex PCR, while the TCRdb copy is restricted to in-frame clones and leaves out a portion. The data show tens of thousands of clones, with roughly 82% seen just once and about a fifth held by the top ten. Sequenced material: peripheral blood. These receptors were collected from a human donor in a cohort sampled during active COVID-19.

This chain connects TRBV6-5 to TRBJ1-4; 9 nucleotides align to TRBD1. The CDR3 extends over 15 amino acids. After removal of 6 bases from V and 6 bases from J, the junction contained 8 bases not matched to a gene. Germline V gene data show CDR1 as MNHEY and CDR2 as SVGAGI. The CDR3 coding sequence is TGTGCCAGCAGGGGGATAAGGGACAGGGATGAAAAACTGTTTTTT. Its translation: CASRGIRDRDEKLFF.

V is TRBV5-4 and J is TRBJ1-3, with D possibly TRBD1 on 5 matching bases. V was clipped by 4 bases and J by 1 base, with 15 bases between them. Germline V gives CDR1 SGHNT, CDR2 YYREEE (reference sequence). The CDR3 contains 16 residues. The chain's CDR3 is CASSPGGVESGNTIYF. The DNA for the CDR3 is TGTGCCAGCAGCCCCGGAGGGGTAGAGTCTGGAAACACCATATATTTT.

In the case of this clone: The germline gene is not matched at one end of the junction; a read error may be the cause. The V gene is TRBV5-6, the J gene TRBJ2-7; 9 positions agree with TRBD1. Germline V gene data show CDR1 as SGHDT and CDR2 as YYEEEE. The CDR3 loop spans 15 amino acids. CDR3 sequence (DNA): TGTGCCAGCAGCGCCGGGACAGGGAGGTCCTACGAGCAGTACTTT. Its translation: CASSAGTGRSYEQYF.

The chain joins TRBV4-1 to TRBJ1-5; D is perhaps TRBD1 (5 bases). Trimming pared 3 bases from V and 4 bases from J, leaving 10 bases between. This CDR3 is built from 14 residues. CDR1 MGHRA and CDR2 YSYEKL come from the germline V gene. CDR3 bases: TGCGCCAGCAGCCAGGGCCGGGGGAATCAGCCCCAGCATTTT. It specifies CASSQGRGNQPQHF.